The sequence of this TCR beta chain was determined in a study of shared clonotypes between healthy human individuals. Points from the study as a whole: Non-shared clonotypes showed lower generation probabilities than clonotypes common to all four donors. Only blood samples were collected, and tissue repertoires likely differ. Naive CD4 clonotypes were shared across several donors at around 5.4%. As a rule, naive subsets had a larger estimated richness than memory subsets.

This clone is a singleton in its sample. Antigen unknown. The CDR3 totals 13 residues. Trimming left V 0 bases short and J 8 bases short, with 8 bases between. In germline, CDR1 is SEHNR, CDR2 FQNEAQ (reference sequence). Produced via immunoSEQ multiplex PCR; TCRdb's table is partial and in-frame only. This table has around 1.6 million clones, nearly 99% appearing once. This TCR derives from a man aged 30 to 39 in good health. Material: naive CD4+ T cells sorted from blood. Sample subset: CD45RA+ positively selected. The chain couples TRBV7-9 to TRBJ2-1, with D unclear. Here the CDR3 DNA reads TGTGCCAGCAGCTTAGCGGCTGTGGATGAGCAGTTCTTC. Protein: CASSLAAVDEQFF. Together with reference TRBV7-9 and TRBJ2-1, the CDR3 gives the full variable domain: DTGVSQNPRHKITKRGQNVTFRCDPISEHNRLYWYRQTLGQGPEFLTYFQNEAQLEKSRLLSDRFSAERPKGSFSTLEIQRTEQGDSAMYLCASSLAAVDEQFFGPGTRLTVL.